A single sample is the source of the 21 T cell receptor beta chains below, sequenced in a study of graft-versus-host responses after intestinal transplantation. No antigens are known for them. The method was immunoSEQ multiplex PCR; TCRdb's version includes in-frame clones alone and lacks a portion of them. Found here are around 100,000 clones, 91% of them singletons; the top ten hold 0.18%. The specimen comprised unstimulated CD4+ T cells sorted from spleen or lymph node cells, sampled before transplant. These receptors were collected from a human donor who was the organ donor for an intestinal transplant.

CDR3 coding DNA: TGCGCCAGCAGCCAAGACATCCGGGGGGGGAATGAGCAGTTCTTC. This gives the protein CASSQDIRGGNEQFF. This chain joins TRBV4-1 and TRBJ2-1; 8 bases match TRBD2. Trimming took 0 bases from V and 7 from J; bases not matched to a gene: 5. CDR1 is MGHRA, CDR2 YSYEKL, per germline. The CDR3 runs 15 residues.

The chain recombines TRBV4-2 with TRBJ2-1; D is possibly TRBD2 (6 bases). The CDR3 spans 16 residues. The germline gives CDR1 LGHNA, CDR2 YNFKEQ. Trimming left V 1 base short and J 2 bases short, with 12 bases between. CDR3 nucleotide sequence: TGTGCCAGCAGCCAAGCCGGGACTGCCACCTACAATGAGCAGTTCTTC. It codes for CASSQAGTATYNEQFF.

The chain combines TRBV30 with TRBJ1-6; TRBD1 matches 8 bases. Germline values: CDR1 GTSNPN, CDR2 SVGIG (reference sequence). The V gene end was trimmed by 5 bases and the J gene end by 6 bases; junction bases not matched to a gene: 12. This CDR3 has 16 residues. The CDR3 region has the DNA TGTGCCTGGCGCCTTCCAGGGGGCCGGGGTAATTCACCCCTCCACTTT. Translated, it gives CAWRLPGGRGNSPLHF.

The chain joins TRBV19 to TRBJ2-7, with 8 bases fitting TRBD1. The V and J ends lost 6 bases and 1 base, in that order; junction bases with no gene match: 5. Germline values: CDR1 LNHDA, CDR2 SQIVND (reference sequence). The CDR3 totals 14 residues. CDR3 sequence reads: CASRDRGPSYEQYF. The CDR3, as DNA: TGTGCCAGTAGAGACAGGGGTCCATCCTACGAGCAGTACTTC. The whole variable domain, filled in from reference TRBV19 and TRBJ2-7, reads DGGITQSPKYLFRKEGQNVTLSCEQNLNHDAMYWYRQDPGQGLRLIYYSQIVNDFQKGDIAEGYSVSREKKESFPLTVTSAQKNPTAFYLCASRDRGPSYEQYFGPGTRLTVT.

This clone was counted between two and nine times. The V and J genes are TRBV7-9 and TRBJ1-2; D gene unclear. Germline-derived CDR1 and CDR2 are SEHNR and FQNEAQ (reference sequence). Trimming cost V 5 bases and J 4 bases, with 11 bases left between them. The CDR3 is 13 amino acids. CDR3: CASSRGNIYGYTF. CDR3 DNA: TGTGCCAGCAGCCGGGGAAACATCTATGGCTACACCTTC.

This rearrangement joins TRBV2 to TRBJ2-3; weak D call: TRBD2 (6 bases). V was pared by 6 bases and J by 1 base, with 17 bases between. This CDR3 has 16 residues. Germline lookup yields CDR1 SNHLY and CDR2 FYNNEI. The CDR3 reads CASSSPRDFGTDTQYF. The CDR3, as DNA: TGTGCCAGCAGCTCACCCAGGGACTTCGGCACAGATACGCAGTATTTT.

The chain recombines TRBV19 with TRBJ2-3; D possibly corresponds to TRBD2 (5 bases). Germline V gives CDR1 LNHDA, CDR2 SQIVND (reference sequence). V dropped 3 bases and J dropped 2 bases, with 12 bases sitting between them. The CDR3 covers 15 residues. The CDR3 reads CASSMASGTTDTQYF. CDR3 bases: TGTGCCAGTAGTATGGCCAGCGGTACCACAGATACGCAGTATTTT.

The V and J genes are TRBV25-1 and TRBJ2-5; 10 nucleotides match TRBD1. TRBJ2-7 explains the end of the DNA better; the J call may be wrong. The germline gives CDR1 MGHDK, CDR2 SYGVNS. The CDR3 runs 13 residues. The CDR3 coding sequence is TGTGCCAGCAGAAGGACAGGGGGCTACGAGCAGTACTTC. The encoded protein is CASRRTGGYEQYF.

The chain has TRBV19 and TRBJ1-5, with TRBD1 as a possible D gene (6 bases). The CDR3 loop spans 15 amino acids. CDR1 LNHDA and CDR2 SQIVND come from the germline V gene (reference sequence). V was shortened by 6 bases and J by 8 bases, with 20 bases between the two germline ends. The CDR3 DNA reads TGTGCCAGTAGAACCCGGGACACCTTCCGGGAGCCCCAGCATTTT. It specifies CASRTRDTFREPQHF. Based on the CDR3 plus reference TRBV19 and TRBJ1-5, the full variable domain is DGGITQSPKYLFRKEGQNVTLSCEQNLNHDAMYWYRQDPGQGLRLIYYSQIVNDFQKGDIAEGYSVSREKKESFPLTVTSAQKNPTAFYLCASRTRDTFREPQHFGDGTRLSIL.

CDR3 coding DNA: TGTGCCAGCGGCGACCCCCGGGGGTCCGAAGCTTTCTTT. It specifies CASGDPRGSEAFF. This chain links TRBV7-9 with TRBJ1-1; maybe TRBD1 (5 bases). The ends were cut back, 8 bases at V and 8 bases at J, with 18 bases in the middle. CDR3 length: 13 amino acids. Germline loops: CDR1 SEHNR, CDR2 FQNEAQ (reference sequence). The full variable domain, its missing parts supplied by reference TRBV7-9 and TRBJ1-1, is DTGVSQNPRHKITKRGQNVTFRCDPISEHNRLYWYRQTLGQGPEFLTYFQNEAQLEKSRLLSDRFSAERPKGSFSTLEIQRTEQGDSAMYLCASGDPRGSEAFFGQGTRLTVV.

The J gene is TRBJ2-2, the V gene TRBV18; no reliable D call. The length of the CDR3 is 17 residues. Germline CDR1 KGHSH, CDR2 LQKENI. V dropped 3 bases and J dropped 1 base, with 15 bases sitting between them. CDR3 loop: CASSPGVLKLNTGELFF. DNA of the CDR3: TGTGCCAGCTCACCGGGCGTCCTTAAATTGAACACCGGGGAGCTGTTTTTT.

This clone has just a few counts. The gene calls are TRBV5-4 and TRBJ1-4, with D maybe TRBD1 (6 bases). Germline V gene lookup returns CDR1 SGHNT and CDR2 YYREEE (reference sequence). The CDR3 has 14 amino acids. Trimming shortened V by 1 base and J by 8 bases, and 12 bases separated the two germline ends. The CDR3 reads CASSLRGAGEKLFF. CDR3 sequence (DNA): TGTGCCAGCAGCTTGCGGGGGGCTGGAGAAAAACTGTTTTTT.

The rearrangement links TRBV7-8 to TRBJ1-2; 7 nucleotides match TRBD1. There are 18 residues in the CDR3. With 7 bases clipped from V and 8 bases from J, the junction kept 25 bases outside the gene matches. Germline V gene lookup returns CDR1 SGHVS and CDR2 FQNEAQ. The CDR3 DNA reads TGTGCCAGCAACCAAGGGGCGGGACAGCATCCTTTTCGTATGGGCTACACCTTC. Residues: CASNQGAGQHPFRMGYTF. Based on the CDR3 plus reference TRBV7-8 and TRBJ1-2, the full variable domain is GAGVSQSPRYKVAKRGQDVALRCDPISGHVSLFWYQQALGQGPEFLTYFQNEAQLDKSGLPSDRFFAERPEGSVSTLKIQRTQQEDSAVYLCASNQGAGQHPFRMGYTFGSGTRLTVV.

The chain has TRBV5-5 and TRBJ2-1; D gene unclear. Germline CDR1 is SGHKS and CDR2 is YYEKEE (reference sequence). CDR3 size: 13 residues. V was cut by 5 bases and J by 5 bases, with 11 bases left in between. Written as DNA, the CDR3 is TGTGCCAGCAGTTATACTCCTCACAATGAGCAGTTCTTC. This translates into CASSYTPHNEQFF.

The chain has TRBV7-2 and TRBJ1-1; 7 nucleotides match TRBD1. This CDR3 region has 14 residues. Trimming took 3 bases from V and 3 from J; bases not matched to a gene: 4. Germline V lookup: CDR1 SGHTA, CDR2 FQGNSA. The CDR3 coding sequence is TGTGCCAGCAGCTTTGGGGGACAGTACACTGAAGCTTTCTTT. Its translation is CASSFGGQYTEAFF.

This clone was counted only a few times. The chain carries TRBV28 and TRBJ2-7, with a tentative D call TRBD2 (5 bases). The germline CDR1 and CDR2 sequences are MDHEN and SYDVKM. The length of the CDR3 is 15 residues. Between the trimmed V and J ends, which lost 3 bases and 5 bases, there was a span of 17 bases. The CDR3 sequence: CASSFVLERSHEQYF. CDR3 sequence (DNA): TGTGCCAGCAGTTTTGTACTAGAAAGGTCCCACGAGCAGTACTTC.

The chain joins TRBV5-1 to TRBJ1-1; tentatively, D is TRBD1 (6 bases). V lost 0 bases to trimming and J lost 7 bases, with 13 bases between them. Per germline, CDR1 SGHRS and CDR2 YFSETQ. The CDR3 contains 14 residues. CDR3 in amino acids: CASSLGLRGDEAFF. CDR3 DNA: TGCGCCAGCAGCTTGGGCCTCAGGGGTGATGAAGCTTTCTTT.

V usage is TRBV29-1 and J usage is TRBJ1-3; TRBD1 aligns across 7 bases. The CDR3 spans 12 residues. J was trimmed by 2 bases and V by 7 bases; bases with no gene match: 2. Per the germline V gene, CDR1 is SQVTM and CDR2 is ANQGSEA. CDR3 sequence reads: CSATGTGNTIYF. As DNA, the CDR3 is TGCAGCGCGACAGGGACTGGAAACACCATATATTTT.

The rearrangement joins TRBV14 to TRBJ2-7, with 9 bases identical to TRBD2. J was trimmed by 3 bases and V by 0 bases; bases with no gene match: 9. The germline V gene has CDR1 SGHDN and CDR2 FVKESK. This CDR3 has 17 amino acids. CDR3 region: CASSQEEPGLALYEQYF. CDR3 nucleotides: TGTGCCAGCAGCCAAGAGGAACCGGGACTAGCCCTCTACGAGCAGTACTTC. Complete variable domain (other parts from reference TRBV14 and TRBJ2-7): EAGVTQFPSHSVIEKGQTVTLRCDPISGHDNLYWYRRVMGKEIKFLLHFVKESKQDESGMPNNRFLAERTGGTYSTLKVQPAELEDSGVYFCASSQEEPGLALYEQYFGPGTRLTVT.

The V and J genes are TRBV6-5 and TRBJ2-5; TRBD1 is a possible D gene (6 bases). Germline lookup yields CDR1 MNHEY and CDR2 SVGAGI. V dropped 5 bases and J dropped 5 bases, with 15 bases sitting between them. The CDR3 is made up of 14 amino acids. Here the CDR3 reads CASSHRVGAETQYF. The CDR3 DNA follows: TGTGCCAGCAGTCACCGGGTGGGGGCGGAGACCCAGTACTTC.

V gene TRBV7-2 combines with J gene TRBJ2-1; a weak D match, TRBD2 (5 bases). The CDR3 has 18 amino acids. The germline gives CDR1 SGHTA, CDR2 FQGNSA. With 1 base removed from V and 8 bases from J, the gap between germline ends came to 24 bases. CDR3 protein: CASSLVFSRAGGNHEQFF. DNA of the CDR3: TGTGCCAGCAGCTTAGTGTTTTCGCGGGCCGGAGGCAACCATGAGCAGTTCTTC.